Included here is one T cell receptor beta chain sequence, with context. Its specificity is not known. The V and J ends lost 2 bases and 3 bases respectively, with 11 bases between them. Per germline, CDR1 KGHSH and CDR2 LQKENI. The CDR3 is 16 residues long. Both 60 Vbeta primers and 13 Jbeta primers went into the PCR. Assay: immunoSEQ multiplex PCR; the TCRdb copy retains only in-frame clones and omits some. The table lists hundreds of thousands of clones, over 70% of them singletons. The data originate from a study of cytomegalovirus exposure and HLA in healthy donors. Study summary: Unique TCRs numbering some 80 million, obtained from HLA-typed donors, made up an early data release. Whole-study results and caveats: In an earlier analysis, in some 540 donors, most V segments appeared productive either ~90% or ~30% of the time.

Sample: PBMCs. This receptor was obtained from an older woman in good health and CMV-seropositive. This rearrangement joins TRBV18 to TRBJ2-6; tentatively, D is TRBD1 (6 bases). The CDR3 reads CASSPDTGFGANVLTF. The CDR3 DNA reads as TGTGCCAGCTCACCAGACACAGGGTTTGGGGCCAACGTCCTGACTTTC.